What follows are 25 T cell receptor beta chains derived from one specimen sequenced in a study of blood T cell repertoires in COVID-19. Sequencing used immunoSEQ multiplex PCR; TCRdb keeps in-frame clones, though not all of them. The table lists 290,000 or so clones, approximately 86% of them singletons. Sequences were obtained from peripheral blood. These receptors all stem from a man aged 65 to 85 with acute or convalescent COVID-19.

The chain employs TRBV28 and TRBJ2-7; 9 positions agree with TRBD1. V was pared by 4 bases and J by 3 bases, with 4 bases of the junction left unmatched. CDR3 length equals 14 residues. CDR1 and CDR2 (germline): MDHEN, SYDVKM. The CDR3 bases are TGTGCCAGCAGTTCCGGGACAGGGAACTACGAGCAGTACTTC. Amino acid sequence: CASSSGTGNYEQYF.

The table lists this clone with a count of one. As DNA, the CDR3 is TGTGCCAGTTCCCGAGCGGGGGAACCGGGTCGTTCCTACGAGCAGTACTTC. Its translation is CASSRAGEPGRSYEQYF. This rearrangement joins TRBV6-4 to TRBJ2-7, with TRBD2 identical over 8 bases. Germline trimming cut 9 bases from V and 1 base from J; bases unmatched to any gene: 17. There are 17 residues in the CDR3. The V gene's germline CDR1 is MRHNA and CDR2 SNTAGT.

This chain links TRBV6-2 or TRBV6-3 with TRBJ2-4, with TRBD2 matching 7 bases. Germline assignment: CDR1 MNHEY and CDR2 SVGEGT. This CDR3 contains 14 residues. J lost 9 bases, V lost 2 bases, and 7 bases had no gene match. CDR3 protein: CASSYVGREGIQYF. CDR3 coding DNA: TGTGCCAGCAGTTACGTTGGCAGGGAGGGCATTCAGTACTTC.

The chain couples TRBV5-4 to TRBJ2-1, with 8 bases lining up with TRBD2. Germline CDR1 SGHNT, CDR2 YYREEE (reference sequence). V was clipped by 0 bases and J by 7 bases; unmatched bases: 6. This CDR3 spans 15 amino acids. The DNA for the CDR3 is TGTGCCAGCAGCTTGGTGAAGCGGGGGTCAAATGAGCAGTTCTTC. Translated: CASSLVKRGSNEQFF.

The rearrangement joins TRBV19 to TRBJ1-3; 7 bases are shared with TRBD1. Germline values: CDR1 LNHDA, CDR2 SQIVND (reference sequence). With 5 bases clipped from V and 0 bases from J, the junction kept 10 bases outside the gene matches. The CDR3 has 17 residues. The CDR3 region is CASSAAGTDLSGNTIYF. In nucleotides, the CDR3 is TGTGCCAGTAGTGCCGCCGGGACAGACCTCTCTGGAAACACCATATATTTT.

The chain is built from TRBV4-1 and TRBJ1-3, with D maybe TRBD1 (5 bases). The germline V gene encodes CDR1 MGHRA and CDR2 YSYEKL. Trimming removed 4 bases at V and 4 bases at J, with 14 bases between. The CDR3 is 15 residues long. Written as DNA, the CDR3 is TGCGCCAGCAGCCCTAGCGAGGGGCCAGGAAACACCATATATTTT. Translation: CASSPSEGPGNTIYF.

The chain joins TRBV4-1 to TRBJ1-2; perhaps TRBD1 as D (6 bases). Trimming stripped 0 bases from V and 4 bases from J, with 12 bases between. From germline, CDR1 is MGHRA and CDR2 YSYEKL. There are 15 residues in the CDR3. The CDR3 here is CASSQDTQGFYGYTF. CDR3 nucleotides: TGCGCCAGCAGCCAAGATACTCAGGGGTTCTATGGCTACACCTTC.

This chain uses TRBV7-9 with TRBJ2-2; D may be TRBD2 (6 bases). Germline V CDR1 and CDR2: SEHNR, FQNEAQ (reference sequence). The CDR3 consists of 17 residues. V was pared by 3 bases and J by 7 bases, with 21 bases between. The CDR3 region is CASSFTFEAGLGGELFF. The DNA for the CDR3 is TGTGCCAGCAGCTTCACTTTTGAGGCGGGACTCGGCGGGGAGCTGTTTTTT.

This chain links TRBV28 with TRBJ1-2; D unclear. The germline gives CDR1 MDHEN, CDR2 SYDVKM. The V end was cut by 7 bases, the J end by 3 bases, with 9 bases between. The CDR3 is 12 residues long. In nucleotides, the CDR3 is TGTGCCAGCACACGACAAGACTATGGCTACACCTTC. This codes for CASTRQDYGYTF.

The chain uses TRBV5-1 and TRBJ1-2, with unresolved D. Germline CDR1 SGHRS, CDR2 YFSETQ. The CDR3 totals 14 residues. V was pared by 3 bases and J by 8 bases, with 17 bases between. CDR3 DNA: TGCGCCAGCAGCTCAACAGTATCCCCTTCGGGCTACACCTTC. This codes for CASSSTVSPSGYTF.

V usage is TRBV11-2 and J usage is TRBJ2-4; D possibly corresponds to TRBD1 (6 bases). The V end lost 3 bases, the J end lost 4 bases, and 10 bases lay between the germline ends. Germline assignment: CDR1 SGHAT and CDR2 FQNNGV. The CDR3 runs 14 residues. CDR3 in amino acids: CASSFLDRKNIQYF. In DNA form, the CDR3 reads TGTGCCAGCAGCTTTCTGGACAGAAAAAACATTCAGTACTTC.

The J gene is TRBJ1-4, the V gene TRBV27, with a tentative D call TRBD1 (5 bases). Germline loops: CDR1 MNHEY, CDR2 SMNVEV (reference sequence). This CDR3 spans 13 amino acids. Deletions cut 3 bases from V and 8 bases from J, with 10 bases between. CDR3 coding DNA: TGTGCCAGCAGTTTTGCAGGGAACGAAAAACTGTTTTTT. It encodes CASSFAGNEKLFF.

J is TRBJ1-2 and V is TRBV7-8; D uncertain. V lost 1 base and J lost 4, with 7 bases in between. The CDR3 has 13 amino acids. The germline V gene encodes CDR1 SGHVS and CDR2 FQNEAQ. The CDR3 spells CASSLGGTYGYTF. The CDR3, as DNA: TGTGCCAGCAGCTTAGGCGGAACCTATGGCTACACCTTC.

V is TRBV5-6 and J is TRBJ2-2; D might be TRBD2 (6 bases). The CDR3 spans 16 residues. CDR1 is SGHDT, CDR2 YYEEEE, per germline. V lost 4 bases and J lost 6, with 19 bases in between. CDR3 in amino acids: CASSNAGPSDPGELFF. DNA of the CDR3: TGTGCCAGCAGCAACGCCGGGCCTAGCGACCCCGGGGAGCTGTTTTTT. Looking up the rest from reference TRBV5-6 and TRBJ2-2 gives the full variable domain: DAGVTQSPTHLIKTRGQQVTLRCSPKSGHDTVSWYQQALGQGPQFIFQYYEEEERQRGNFPDRFSGHQFPNYSSELNVNALLLGDSALYLCASSNAGPSDPGELFFGEGSRLTVL.

The V gene is TRBV28, the J gene TRBJ1-2, with D perhaps TRBD1 (5 bases). CDR3 size: 14 residues. Germline-derived CDR1 and CDR2 are MDHEN and SYDVKM. The V end lost 6 bases, the J end lost 0 bases, and 11 bases lay between the germline ends. CDR3 sequence reads: CASRTDGPNYGYTF. CDR3 DNA: TGTGCCAGCAGGACAGACGGACCTAACTATGGCTACACCTTC.

The chain links TRBV5-4 to TRBJ2-5, with 8 bases identical to TRBD2. Per germline, CDR1 SGHNT and CDR2 YYREEE (reference sequence). The CDR3 sequence is 17 residues long. V lost 2 bases, J lost 5 bases, and 14 bases stayed unmatched. The CDR3 protein is CASSFGAGARGQETQYF. DNA for the CDR3: TGTGCCAGCAGCTTCGGAGCGGGGGCCCGCGGACAGGAGACCCAGTACTTC.

This clone came up a few times. V is TRBV3-1 (or the pseudogene TRBV3-2) and J is TRBJ2-5; 14 nucleotides align to TRBD2. This CDR3 spans 18 amino acids. The germline V gene encodes CDR1 LGHDT and CDR2 YNNKEL (reference sequence). J was trimmed by 1 base and V by 4 bases; bases with no gene match: 8. CDR3 nucleotide sequence: TGTGCCAGCAGCCGGCGGGTGGGACTAGCGGGGGCCCAAGAGACCCAGTACTTC. It translates to CASSRRVGLAGAQETQYF.

This chain connects TRBV3-1 (or the pseudogene TRBV3-2) to TRBJ2-1, with 11 positions matching TRBD2. Looked up from germline, CDR1 is LGHDT and CDR2 is YNNKEL (reference sequence). Germline trimming cut 4 bases from V and 3 bases from J; bases unmatched to any gene: 2. The CDR3 is 15 amino acids. CDR3 sequence reads: CASSLTSGGYNEQFF. CDR3 coding DNA: TGTGCCAGCAGCCTAACTAGCGGGGGCTACAATGAGCAGTTCTTC.

The chain couples TRBV3-1 (or the pseudogene TRBV3-2) to TRBJ2-7; 7 bases match TRBD1. With 3 bases clipped from V and 1 base from J, the junction kept 6 bases outside the gene matches. Germline V CDR1 and CDR2: LGHDT, YNNKEL (reference sequence). This CDR3 spans 15 amino acids. The CDR3 loop is CASSHRGQSSYEQYF. Written as DNA, the CDR3 is TGTGCCAGCAGCCACAGGGGACAGTCTTCCTACGAGCAGTACTTC.

This clone has just one count. This chain connects TRBV6-5 to TRBJ2-1; TRBD2 aligns across 7 bases. V was pared by 6 bases and J by 4 bases, with 3 bases of the junction left unmatched. Germline CDR1 is MNHEY and CDR2 is SVGAGI. The CDR3 covers 13 residues. The CDR3 region is CASSQRGYNEQFF. In nucleotides, the CDR3 is TGTGCCAGCAGCCAGCGGGGATACAATGAGCAGTTCTTC.

The chain links TRBV4-3 to TRBJ2-2; tentative D call: TRBD1 (6 bases). The CDR3 has 13 residues. V shed 5 bases and J shed 5 bases, with 9 bases lying between them. Germline V CDR1 and CDR2: LGHNA, YSLEER. The CDR3 nucleotides are TGCGCCAGCAGCGCACAGGGTACCGGGGAGCTGTTTTTT. Its protein is CASSAQGTGELFF.

The chain joins TRBV3-1 (or the pseudogene TRBV3-2) to TRBJ2-7; TRBD2 matches at 10 bases. The CDR3 extends over 16 amino acids. With V trimmed by 1 base and J by 5 bases, 8 bases remained unmatched. CDR1 LGHDT and CDR2 YNNKEL come from the germline V gene (reference sequence). The CDR3 DNA reads as TGTGCCAGCAGCCAAGGGTCAGCGGGGGGGCCAAACGAGCAGTACTTC. It codes for CASSQGSAGGPNEQYF.

This clone was found once. The gene calls are TRBV4-3 and TRBJ2-5; 13 nucleotides line up with TRBD2. CDR3 length: 17 residues. J was trimmed by 0 bases and V by 5 bases; bases with no gene match: 6. Germline V gives CDR1 LGHNA, CDR2 YSLEER. CDR3 sequence (DNA): TGCGCCAGCAGCGAAGTACTAGCGGGGGGGCACCAAGAGACCCAGTACTTC. Its translation is CASSEVLAGGHQETQYF.

The chain has TRBV24-1 and TRBJ2-5; D remains ambiguous. Trimming pared 5 bases from V and 5 bases from J, leaving 8 bases between. The CDR3 sequence is 12 residues long. Germline V gives CDR1 KGHDR, CDR2 SFDVKD. In nucleotides, the CDR3 is TGTGCCACCAGTGGCGGTGGCGAGACCCAGTACTTC. Translated: CATSGGGETQYF.

The J gene is TRBJ1-1, the V gene TRBV5-1; 9 bases line up with TRBD1. The CDR3 has 14 residues. V shed 0 bases and J 6 bases; nucleotides not matched to a gene: 3. Germline lookup yields CDR1 SGHRS and CDR2 YFSETQ. CDR3 in amino acids: CASSLDTGGSEAFF. Here the CDR3 DNA reads TGCGCCAGCAGCTTGGATACAGGGGGCTCTGAAGCTTTCTTT. Variable domain in full (rest from reference TRBV5-1 and TRBJ1-1): KAGVTQTPRYLIKTRGQQVTLSCSPISGHRSVSWYQQTPGQGLQFLFEYFSETQRNKGNFPGRFSGRQFSNSRSEMNVSTLELGDSALYLCASSLDTGGSEAFFGQGTRLTVV.